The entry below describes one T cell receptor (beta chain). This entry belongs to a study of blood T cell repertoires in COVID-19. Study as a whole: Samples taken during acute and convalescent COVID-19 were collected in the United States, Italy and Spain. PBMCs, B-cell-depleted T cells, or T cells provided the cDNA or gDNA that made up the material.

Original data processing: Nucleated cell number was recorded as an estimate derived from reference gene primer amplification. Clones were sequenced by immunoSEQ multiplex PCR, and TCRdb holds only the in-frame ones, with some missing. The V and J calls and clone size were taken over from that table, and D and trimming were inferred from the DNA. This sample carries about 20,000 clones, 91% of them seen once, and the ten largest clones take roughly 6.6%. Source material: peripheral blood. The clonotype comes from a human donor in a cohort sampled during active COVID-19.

The CDR3 protein is CASSDSIDRNSNQPQHF. The DNA of the CDR3 is TGTGCCAGCAGTGACTCCATAGACAGGAATAGCAATCAGCCCCAGCATTTT. The chain couples TRBV6-4 to TRBJ1-5; TRBD1 is a possible D gene (6 bases). V was clipped by 0 bases and J by 0 bases, with 12 bases between them. This CDR3 has 17 residues. Germline V CDR1 and CDR2: MRHNA, SNTAGT.